This entry lists 2 T cell receptor beta chains sequenced from one sample in a study of regulatory T cells in long-lasting Graves disease. Time point defined: newly diagnosed GD, antithyroid drugs for less than 3 months. PBMC-derived RNA was used for the TCR library. The authors built TCR beta libraries using iRepertoire HTBI primers and Arm-PCR of CDR3 regions. TCRdb reanalysed the multiplex PCR reads using MiXCR and keeps one entry per CDR3 protein. The repertoire holds 500,000 to 700,000 distinct CDR3 sequences, with around 17% as singletons. These data are also associated with another study on T cells in Graves' hyperthyroidism and ophthalmopathy.

The input for sequencing was peripheral blood mononuclear cells (PBMCs), taken at new diagnosis, from a patient treated with antithyroid drugs. The receptors shown here come from a woman in her 30s with Graves disease.

This clonotype has only a few counts. J is TRBJ2-7 and V is TRBV3-1; D unclear. The V and J ends lost 2 bases and 4 bases respectively, with 9 bases between them. This CDR3 has 13 residues. The germline V gene has CDR1 LGHDT and CDR2 YNNKEL (reference sequence). CDR3 residues: CASSQQIRYEQYF. In DNA form, the CDR3 reads TGTGCCAGCAGCCAACAGATTAGGTACGAGCAGTACTTC.

At least ten counts were recorded for this clonotype. This chain uses TRBV2 with TRBJ2-7; D gene uncertain. The CDR3 extends over 13 amino acids. CDR1 and CDR2 (germline): SNHLY, FYNNEI. The ends were cut back, 0 bases at V and 2 bases at J, with 5 bases in the middle. The CDR3: CASSEAAAYEQYF. In nucleotides, the CDR3 is TGTGCCAGCAGTGAAGCGGCGGCCTACGAGCAGTACTTC.